This T cell receptor beta chain is drawn from a study of a mutant IDH1 vaccine in newly diagnosed glioma. About this clone: Its specificity is not known. In the same sample, other DNA sequences code for this CDR3.

The time point here: week 23, last vaccination. The vaccine gave 300 ug of a 20-mer mutant IDH1 peptide subcutaneously per dose. Produced via immunoSEQ multiplex PCR; TCRdb's table is partial and in-frame only. The table has tens of thousands of clones, more than 80% seen once; the top ten hold over 4.5%. V lost 6 bases and J lost 0, with 14 bases in between. There are 15 residues in the CDR3. CDR1 and CDR2 (germline): KGHSH, LQKENI. The V call is TRBV18, the J call TRBJ1-1; a weak D match, TRBD1 (5 bases). The receptor's source is a man aged 40-55 years with glioma. The sample here was PBMCs, taken from a glioma patient whose treatment included an IDH1 peptide vaccine. The chain's CDR3 is CASSPLDSLNTEAFF. For the CDR3, the DNA is TGTGCCAGCTCGCCCTTAGACAGTTTGAACACTGAAGCTTTCTTT.